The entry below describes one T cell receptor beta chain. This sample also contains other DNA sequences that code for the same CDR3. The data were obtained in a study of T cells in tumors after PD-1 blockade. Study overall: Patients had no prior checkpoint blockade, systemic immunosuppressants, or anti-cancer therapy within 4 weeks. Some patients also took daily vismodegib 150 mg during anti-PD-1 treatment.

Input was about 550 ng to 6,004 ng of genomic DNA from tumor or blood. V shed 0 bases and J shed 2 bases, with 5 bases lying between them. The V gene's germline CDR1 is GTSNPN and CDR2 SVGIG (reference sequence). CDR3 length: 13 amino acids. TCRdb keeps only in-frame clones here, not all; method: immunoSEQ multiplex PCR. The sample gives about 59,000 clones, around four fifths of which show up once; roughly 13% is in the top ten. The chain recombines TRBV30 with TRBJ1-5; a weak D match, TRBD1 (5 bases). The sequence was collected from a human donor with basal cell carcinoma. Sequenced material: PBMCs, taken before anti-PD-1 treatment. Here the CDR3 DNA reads TGTGCCTGGAGTGTACAGGGCAATCAGCCCCAGCATTTT. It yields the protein CAWSVQGNQPQHF. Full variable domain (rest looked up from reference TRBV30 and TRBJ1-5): SQTIHQWPATLVQPVGSPLSLECTVEGTSNPNLYWYRQAAGRGLQLLFYSVGIGQISSEVPQNLSASRPQDRQFILSSKKLLLSDSGFYLCAWSVQGNQPQHFGDGTRLSIL.